These 31 T cell receptor beta chains were sequenced from one sample in a study of blood T cell repertoires in COVID-19. Data came from immunoSEQ multiplex PCR; TCRdb stores just in-frame clones and leaves some out. This sample carries approximately 150,000 clones, about four fifths of them seen once, and the ten largest clones take around 18%. Input material: PBMCs or T cells enriched from blood (not recorded which). The receptor source for this set is a man aged 60 to 75 who had recovered from COVID-19.

This clone was observed a handful of times. The chain employs TRBV19 and TRBJ1-6, with 8 bases lining up with TRBD1. CDR1 and CDR2 (germline): LNHDA, SQIVND (reference sequence). The J segment lost 4 bases and the V segment lost 10 bases, leaving 3 bases of the junction unmatched. This CDR3 has 13 amino acids. CDR3 sequence reads: CATTGGYNSPLHF. The CDR3 DNA reads as TGTGCCACCACAGGGGGTTATAATTCACCCCTCCACTTT.

The rearrangement links TRBV9 to TRBJ1-3, with 11 positions matching TRBD1. Germline values: CDR1 SGDLS, CDR2 YYNGEE. V dropped 5 bases and J dropped 3; count of bases not matched to a gene: 10. The CDR3 runs to 17 residues. The CDR3 loop is CASRRGTGGIGGNTIYF. The CDR3 DNA reads as TGTGCCAGCAGGAGAGGGACAGGGGGTATTGGTGGAAACACCATATATTTT.

The chain links TRBV30 to TRBJ1-5; D is undetermined. The germline CDR1 and CDR2 sequences are GTSNPN and SVGIG (reference sequence). CDR3 size: 14 residues. V lost 4 bases and J lost 2, with 12 bases in between. The CDR3 region is CAWNSGGGNQPQHF. As DNA, the CDR3 is TGTGCCTGGAATTCGGGCGGGGGCAATCAGCCCCAGCATTTT.

V usage is TRBV11-3 and J usage is TRBJ2-7; D is unresolved. The CDR3 is 15 amino acids. V was pared by 2 bases and J by 2 bases, with 13 bases between. Germline loops: CDR1 SGHNT, CDR2 YENEEA. CDR3 bases: TGTGCCAGCAGCTTAAATCCAGATCCTGCCTACGAGCAGTACTTC. Its protein is CASSLNPDPAYEQYF.

The chain employs TRBV9 and TRBJ2-5; D might be TRBD1 (5 bases). Germline assignment: CDR1 SGDLS and CDR2 YYNGEE. The CDR3 length is 16 residues. V was shortened by 0 bases and J by 5 bases, with 17 bases between the two germline ends. For the CDR3, the DNA is TGTGCCAGCAGCGTAGATAGGGGCGGTGACTTCGAGACCCAGTACTTC. It encodes CASSVDRGGDFETQYF.

About this clone: At one boundary the junction diverges from the germline segment, which might be a read error. The rearrangement joins TRBV28 to TRBJ2-2; D is perhaps TRBD2 (5 bases). The germline CDR1 and CDR2 sequences are MDHEN and SYDVKM. This CDR3 has 12 residues. In nucleotides, the CDR3 is TGTGCCAGCATCGGAGAGGGCGGGCAGCTGTTTTTT. It translates to CASIGEGGQLFF.

This clone came up once. CDR3 in DNA: TGCGCCAGCAGCTTGGGAGGGAACTCTGGAAACACCATATATTTT. This gives the protein CASSLGGNSGNTIYF. The rearrangement links TRBV5-1 to TRBJ1-3, with D unresolved. The germline CDR1 and CDR2 sequences are SGHRS and YFSETQ. V was trimmed by 0 bases and J by 0 bases, leaving 7 bases between them. CDR3 length: 15 amino acids.

The CDR3 sequence is CASSLDIAGGFF. The DNA of the CDR3 is TGTGCCAGCAGCTTAGACATAGCGGGAGGGTTCTTC. The chain joins TRBV11-2 to TRBJ2-1; 10 nucleotides match TRBD2. This CDR3 comprises 12 residues. Per germline, CDR1 SGHAT and CDR2 FQNNGV. The V and J ends lost 0 bases and 15 bases, in that order; junction bases with no gene match: 2.

The chain couples TRBV27 to TRBJ1-5; 8 bases fit TRBD1. With 5 bases clipped from V and 6 bases from J, the junction kept 6 bases outside the gene matches. The CDR3 contains 14 residues. Germline V gene data show CDR1 as MNHEY and CDR2 as SMNVEV (reference sequence). The CDR3 here is CASSPWTGTQPQHF. CDR3 nucleotide sequence: TGTGCCAGCAGTCCATGGACAGGGACTCAGCCCCAGCATTTT.

V and J are TRBV29-1 and TRBJ1-2; 8 positions agree with TRBD1. J lost 3 bases, V lost 7 bases, and 16 bases had no gene match. Per germline, CDR1 SQVTM and CDR2 ANQGSEA. CDR3 size: 16 residues. Here the CDR3 reads CSAGIAAGGVDYGYTF. CDR3 DNA: TGCAGCGCTGGAATCGCCGCAGGGGGCGTAGACTATGGCTACACCTTC.

V gene TRBV6-5 combines with J gene TRBJ2-3; 7 bases are a match to TRBD1. CDR3 size: 14 residues. J gave up 2 bases and V 6 bases, and 5 bases lay outside the gene matches. Germline CDR1 is MNHEY and CDR2 is SVGAGI. The DNA of the CDR3 is TGTGCCAGCAGAAGACAGGGATCCACAGATACGCAGTATTTT. As protein: CASRRQGSTDTQYF.

The chain is built from TRBV20-1 and TRBJ1-6; the match to TRBD1 covers 10 bases. With 6 bases clipped from V and 7 bases from J, the junction kept 12 bases outside the gene matches. Germline CDR1 is DFQATT and CDR2 is SNEGSKA (reference sequence). The CDR3 length is 16 residues. The CDR3 bases are TGCAGTGCAAGTCCCGGGACAGGGGTCGGCAATTCACCCCTCCACTTT. Its translation is CSASPGTGVGNSPLHF.

The rearrangement links TRBV7-3 to TRBJ2-1; D might be TRBD2 (6 bases). Trimming stripped 0 bases from V and 9 bases from J, with 9 bases between. The CDR3 contains 13 residues. CDR1 SGHTA and CDR2 FQGTGA come from the germline V gene. The CDR3 DNA reads as TGTGCCAGCAGCTTAACCCTGGGGGGTGAGCAGTTCTTC. Translated: CASSLTLGGEQFF.

V usage is TRBV18 and J usage is TRBJ1-1; 10 positions agree with TRBD1. The CDR3 consists of 15 residues. V shed 4 bases, J shed 7 bases, and the junction held 9 bases outside the gene matches. Per the germline V gene, CDR1 is KGHSH and CDR2 is LQKENI. CDR3 in amino acids: CASSLDRGRGDEAFF. Here the CDR3 DNA reads TGTGCCAGCTCACTAGACAGGGGGCGAGGGGATGAAGCTTTCTTT. Full variable domain (outside the CDR3, taken from reference TRBV18 and TRBJ1-1): NAGVMQNPRHLVRRRGQEARLRCSPMKGHSHVYWYRQLPEEGLKFMVYLQKENIIDESGMPKERFSAEFPKEGPSILRIQQVVRGDSAAYFCASSLDRGRGDEAFFGQGTRLTVV.

The CDR3 loop reads CASSLGATSSYEQYF. CDR3 DNA: TGTGCCAGCAGCTTGGGAGCCACTAGCTCCTACGAGCAGTACTTC. The chain recombines TRBV5-4 with TRBJ2-7; maybe TRBD2 (5 bases). In germline, CDR1 is SGHNT, CDR2 YYREEE (reference sequence). The CDR3 loop spans 15 amino acids. Trimming removed 0 bases from V and 0 bases from J, with 10 bases in between.

The chain joins TRBV30 to TRBJ2-2; a weak D match, TRBD1 (6 bases). The CDR3 spans 13 residues. Germline V CDR1 and CDR2: GTSNPN, SVGIG (reference sequence). V was pared by 1 base and J by 4 bases, with 7 bases between. CDR3 nucleotide sequence: TGTGCCTGGAGTGAGGGGGTCACCGGGGAGCTGTTTTTT. It codes for CAWSEGVTGELFF.

The chain couples TRBV27 to TRBJ1-2; tentative D call: TRBD1 (6 bases). The germline V gene has CDR1 MNHEY and CDR2 SMNVEV (reference sequence). There are 12 residues in the CDR3. Trimming cost V 8 bases and J 7 bases, with 14 bases left between them. The CDR3 bases are TGTGCCAGCCTCGGGGGGCTAGGTGGCTACACCTTC. Its translation is CASLGGLGGYTF.

This chain joins TRBV19 and TRBJ2-3; 10 bases map to TRBD1. V trimming: 0 bases; J trimming: 5 bases; junction bases outside the gene matches: 5. Germline values: CDR1 LNHDA, CDR2 SQIVND (reference sequence). This CDR3 region has 16 residues. The CDR3 protein is CASSIEVWTGGDTQYF. The CDR3 DNA follows: TGTGCCAGTAGTATAGAGGTTTGGACAGGGGGAGATACGCAGTATTTT.

The chain has TRBV10-3 and TRBJ2-3, with D possibly matching TRBD1 (6 bases). Germline loops: CDR1 ENHRY, CDR2 SYGVKD. Trimming cost V 5 bases and J 1 base, with 13 bases left between them. This CDR3 has 15 residues. The chain's CDR3 is CAISLTGLGTDTQYF. In DNA, the CDR3 is TGTGCCATCAGTCTAACAGGGTTGGGCACAGATACGCAGTATTTT.

This rearrangement joins TRBV27 to TRBJ1-6; D is possibly TRBD1 (6 bases). V shed 6 bases and J shed 7 bases, with 13 bases lying between them. Germline-derived CDR1 and CDR2 are MNHEY and SMNVEV (reference sequence). This CDR3 comprises 14 residues. The CDR3 DNA follows: TGTGCCAGCAGCCGCATTAGGGGGAATTCACCCCTCCACTTT. It yields the protein CASSRIRGNSPLHF.

The V gene is TRBV19, the J gene TRBJ1-1; 8 nucleotides align to TRBD1. Germline V gene sequence: CDR1 LNHDA, CDR2 SQIVND (reference sequence). V was pared by 5 bases and J by 4 bases, with 6 bases of the junction left unmatched. The CDR3 spans 14 residues. The CDR3 loop reads CASSLDRASTEAFF. The CDR3 DNA reads TGTGCCAGTAGTCTGGACAGGGCCTCCACTGAAGCTTTCTTT.

This chain links TRBV9 with TRBJ2-6; no clear D. The CDR3 has 15 residues. Trimming pared 1 base from V and 0 bases from J, leaving 5 bases between. Looked up from germline, CDR1 is SGDLS and CDR2 is YYNGEE. In nucleotides, the CDR3 is TGTGCCAGCAGCGTATCGGGCTCTGGGGCCAACGTCCTGACTTTC. This codes for CASSVSGSGANVLTF.

Worth noting for this clone: Within the sample, other DNA sequences also encode this same CDR3. The chain uses TRBV5-1 and TRBJ2-1; 10 bases map to TRBD2. The ends lost 0 bases at V and 7 bases at J; junction bases unmatched: 4. The germline V gene has CDR1 SGHRS and CDR2 YFSETQ. CDR3 length: 15 residues. In nucleotides, the CDR3 is TGCGCCAGCAGCTTGGCCCTAGCGGGAGTTAATGAGCAGTTCTTC. It encodes CASSLALAGVNEQFF.

This clone was counted many times. The rearrangement uses TRBV27 and TRBJ2-1, with D tentatively TRBD2 (7 bases). This CDR3 contains 13 residues. Trimming stripped 6 bases from V and 12 bases from J, with 18 bases between. The germline gives CDR1 MNHEY, CDR2 SMNVEV (reference sequence). The CDR3: CASSQKGGRGQFF. The CDR3 DNA follows: TGTGCCAGCAGCCAGAAGGGGGGGAGGGGGCAGTTCTTC.

The rearrangement uses TRBV19 and TRBJ1-2; the D gene is possibly TRBD1 (6 bases). The CDR3 covers 13 residues. Trimming took 5 bases from V and 5 from J, leaving 12 bases between them. Germline values: CDR1 LNHDA, CDR2 SQIVND (reference sequence). The CDR3 is CASSPNRVYGYTF. The CDR3 nucleotides read TGTGCCAGTAGTCCGAACAGGGTGTATGGCTACACCTTC.

DNA for the CDR3: TGTGCCAGCTCACCTTCTAGCGGTCTTTCGGGAGATACGCAGTATTTT. Residues: CASSPSSGLSGDTQYF. V is TRBV18 and J is TRBJ2-3, with TRBD2 matching over 7 bases. V lost 3 bases, J lost 5 bases, and 11 bases stayed unmatched. From germline, CDR1 is KGHSH and CDR2 LQKENI. The CDR3 sequence is 16 residues long.

The chain has TRBV25-1 and TRBJ2-2; 11 bases fit TRBD1. Germline CDR1 MGHDK, CDR2 SYGVNS. Trimming removed 6 bases from V and 4 bases from J; junction bases left unmatched: 10. This CDR3 has 17 residues. CDR3 amino acids: CASSGHSDRGRTGELFF. The CDR3 nucleotides read TGTGCCAGCAGCGGACACTCGGACAGGGGGCGCACCGGGGAGCTGTTTTTT.

This sequence joins TRBV7-3 and TRBJ2-3, with D tentatively TRBD2 (5 bases). Trimming cost V 5 bases and J 3 bases, with 21 bases left between them. Germline V CDR1 and CDR2: SGHTA, FQGTGA. The CDR3 consists of 17 residues. The CDR3, as DNA: TGTGCCAGCAGCCCGGCCCCCCTAGCCGCTGGGACAGATACGCAGTATTTT. This encodes CASSPAPLAAGTDTQYF.

This chain connects TRBV7-2 to TRBJ2-7, with a weak D call TRBD1 (5 bases). The length of the CDR3 is 14 residues. Trimming cost V 4 bases and J 1 base, with 11 bases left between them. Germline CDR1 reads SGHTA; CDR2 reads FQGNSA. CDR3 in amino acids: CASSWGPDSYEQYF. Written as DNA, the CDR3 is TGTGCCAGCAGCTGGGGCCCCGATTCCTACGAGCAGTACTTC.

The rearrangement uses TRBV5-1 and TRBJ2-1, with D maybe TRBD2 (6 bases). V lost 5 bases and J 1 base, leaving 10 bases between the germline ends. The CDR3 loop spans 14 amino acids. Germline CDR1 is SGHRS and CDR2 is YFSETQ. The CDR3 protein is CASRRGDSYNEQFF. The CDR3 DNA reads TGCGCCAGCAGGCGCGGGGATTCCTACAATGAGCAGTTCTTC. The whole variable domain, filled in from reference TRBV5-1 and TRBJ2-1, reads KAGVTQTPRYLIKTRGQQVTLSCSPISGHRSVSWYQQTPGQGLQFLFEYFSETQRNKGNFPGRFSGRQFSNSRSEMNVSTLELGDSALYLCASRRGDSYNEQFFGPGTRLTVL.

J is TRBJ2-3 and V is TRBV5-6; TRBD2 matches at 8 bases. The V gene's germline CDR1 is SGHDT and CDR2 YYEEEE. The CDR3 spans 18 residues. Germline trimming cut 2 bases from V and 1 base from J; bases unmatched to any gene: 12. CDR3 residues: CASSFLFGRGGGTDTQYF. Here the CDR3 DNA reads TGTGCCAGCAGCTTTCTTTTCGGGAGGGGAGGGGGCACAGATACGCAGTATTTT.